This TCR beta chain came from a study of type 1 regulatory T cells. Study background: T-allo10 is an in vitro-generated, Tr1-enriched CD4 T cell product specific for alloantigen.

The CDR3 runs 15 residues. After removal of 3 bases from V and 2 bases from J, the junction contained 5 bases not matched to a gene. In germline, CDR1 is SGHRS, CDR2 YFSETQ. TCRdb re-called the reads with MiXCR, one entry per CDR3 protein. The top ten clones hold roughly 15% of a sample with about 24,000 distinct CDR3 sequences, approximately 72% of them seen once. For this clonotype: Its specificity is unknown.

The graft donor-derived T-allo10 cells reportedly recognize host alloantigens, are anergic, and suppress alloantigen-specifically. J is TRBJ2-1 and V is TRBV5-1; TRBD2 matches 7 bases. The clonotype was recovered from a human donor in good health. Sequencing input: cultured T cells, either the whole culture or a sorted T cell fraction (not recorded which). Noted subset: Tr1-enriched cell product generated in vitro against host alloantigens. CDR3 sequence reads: CASSYQTSPYNEQFF. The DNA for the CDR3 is TGCGCCAGCAGCTATCAGACTAGCCCCTACAATGAGCAGTTCTTC.